The 20 T cell receptor beta chains given below trace back to one sample, sequenced in a study of shared clonotypes between healthy human individuals. TCRdb's table, derived via immunoSEQ multiplex PCR, lists solely in-frame clones and lacks some. The sample has 800,000 to 1,200,000 clones; 78% are singletons. The specimen was memory CD4+ T cells from PBMCs. Subset in this sample: CD45RA-negative fraction. These TCRs come from a man younger than 30 in good health. Some clones in this sample may be carry-over from other donors' samples.

This chain links TRBV5-1 with TRBJ1-1; possible D gene TRBD1, 6 bases. Looked up from germline, CDR1 is SGHRS and CDR2 is YFSETQ. V was cut by 4 bases and J by 4 bases, with 17 bases left in between. The CDR3 is 15 amino acids. The CDR3 region is CASSARPQGRTEAFF. Written as DNA, the CDR3 is TGCGCCAGCAGCGCTCGCCCACAGGGTCGCACTGAAGCTTTCTTT.

The chain couples TRBV9 to TRBJ2-2; tentatively, D is TRBD2 (6 bases). V lost 8 bases, J lost 1 base, and 18 bases lay in between. This CDR3 has 16 residues. Germline V CDR1 and CDR2: SGDLS, YYNGEE. CDR3 region: CARTPMKGGNTGELFF. The CDR3 coding sequence is TGTGCCAGAACTCCAATGAAGGGAGGGAACACCGGGGAGCTGTTTTTT.

This rearrangement joins TRBV28 to TRBJ1-1; D gene ambiguous. The CDR3 loop spans 11 amino acids. Per germline, CDR1 MDHEN and CDR2 SYDVKM. Trimming removed 11 bases from V and 8 bases from J, with 15 bases in between. The CDR3 loop is CAGDVGREAFF. As DNA, the CDR3 is TGTGCCGGTGACGTCGGCCGAGAAGCTTTCTTT.

This rearrangement joins TRBV7-2 to TRBJ2-5; no reliable D call. From germline, CDR1 is SGHTA and CDR2 FQGNSA. Deletions cut 2 bases from V and 4 bases from J, with 11 bases between. The CDR3 runs 14 residues. CDR3 coding DNA: TGTGCCAGCAGCTTAAGGCCGTTCATAGAGACCCAGTACTTC. Translated: CASSLRPFIETQYF.

The chain links TRBV7-6 to TRBJ2-5; TRBD1 aligns across 11 bases. V lost 3 bases, J lost 5 bases, and 5 bases stayed unmatched. Germline CDR1 is SGHVS and CDR2 is FNYEAQ. The CDR3 extends over 15 amino acids. CDR3 DNA sequence: TGTGCCAGCAGCTTTGGACAGGGGGCTGGGGAGACCCAGTACTTC. It encodes CASSFGQGAGETQYF.

The gene calls are TRBV5-1 and TRBJ2-1; 9 bases map to TRBD1. Per the germline V gene, CDR1 is SGHRS and CDR2 is YFSETQ. The CDR3 consists of 15 residues. V was clipped by 4 bases and J by 8 bases; unmatched bases: 10. CDR3 in DNA: TGCGCCAGCAGCGGGGGTACCACAGGGGGCGATGAGCAGTTCTTC. It yields the protein CASSGGTTGGDEQFF.

The chain combines TRBV7-6 with TRBJ2-2; D possibly matches TRBD1 or TRBD2 (7 bases each). Trimming removed 5 bases from V and 0 bases from J, with 25 bases in between. The germline V gene has CDR1 SGHVS and CDR2 FNYEAQ. The length of the CDR3 is 20 residues. The DNA for the CDR3 is TGTGCCAGCAGCGTAGACAGGGAGGGAAGTTTATTCGCGAACACCGGGGAGCTGTTTTTT. It codes for CASSVDREGSLFANTGELFF.

This clone has only one observation. The chain has TRBV28 and TRBJ2-7, with 9 bases lining up with TRBD1. V lost 4 bases and J lost 7; bases outside the gene matches: 11. The CDR3 runs to 15 residues. Germline V gene lookup returns CDR1 MDHEN and CDR2 SYDVKM. The CDR3 is CASSSVGQGLKEQYF. Here the CDR3 DNA reads TGTGCCAGCAGTTCCGTGGGACAGGGCTTGAAGGAGCAGTACTTC.

Details on this clone: The sample contains more than one DNA sequence encoding this CDR3. The V call is TRBV28, the J call TRBJ2-7; D unclear. Germline V gene sequence: CDR1 MDHEN, CDR2 SYDVKM. The V gene lost 6 bases and the J gene lost 4 bases, with 7 bases spanning the gap. The CDR3 has 11 residues. This CDR3 is CASSQRYEQYF. The CDR3 DNA is TGTGCCAGCAGCCAACGGTACGAGCAGTACTTC.

The CDR3 bases are TGTGCCAGCAGTGACTCCCCCGAACAGGGGAAAACTGGAAACACCATATATTTT. It codes for CASSDSPEQGKTGNTIYF. The chain employs TRBV6-4 and TRBJ1-3; 7 bases fit TRBD1. This CDR3 is built from 18 residues. CDR1 and CDR2 (germline): MRHNA, SNTAGT. V lost 0 bases and J lost 2; bases outside the gene matches: 10.

The rearrangement links TRBV11-2 to TRBJ2-5; TRBD2 aligns across 7 bases. There are 16 residues in the CDR3. The germline V gene has CDR1 SGHAT and CDR2 FQNNGV. V shed 5 bases, J shed 6 bases, and the junction held 15 bases outside the gene matches. The CDR3 here is CASSLGTTPVLKTQYF. For the CDR3, the DNA is TGTGCCAGCAGCCTCGGGACTACGCCTGTATTGAAGACCCAGTACTTC.

Remarks on this clone: Other DNA sequences in the sample encode the same CDR3. The chain carries TRBV5-1 and TRBJ1-3; TRBD1 is a possible D gene (5 bases). CDR3 length: 14 amino acids. V lost 0 bases to trimming and J lost 2 bases, with 6 bases between them. Germline V lookup: CDR1 SGHRS, CDR2 YFSETQ. The CDR3 here is CASSLGQPGNTIYF. CDR3 in DNA: TGCGCCAGCAGCTTGGGACAGCCTGGAAACACCATATATTTT.

The chain is built from TRBV19 and TRBJ1-5, with TRBD1 identical over 7 bases. J gave up 0 bases and V 1 base, and 3 bases lay outside the gene matches. This CDR3 has 16 amino acids. Looked up from germline, CDR1 is LNHDA and CDR2 is SQIVND (reference sequence). The CDR3 loop is CASSIAAGGSNQPQHF. As DNA, the CDR3 is TGTGCCAGTAGTATAGCGGCAGGGGGTAGCAATCAGCCCCAGCATTTT.

The chain couples TRBV4-1 to TRBJ1-2, with 9 bases lining up with TRBD1. The germline gives CDR1 MGHRA, CDR2 YSYEKL. Trimming cost V 0 bases and J 8 bases; bases outside gene matches: 7. This CDR3 is 15 amino acids long. Here the CDR3 DNA reads TGCGCCAGCAGCCAAGATCAGACAGGGGGGTTGGGCTACACCTTC. Amino acid sequence: CASSQDQTGGLGYTF.

The CDR3 is CASSIGQGQETQYF. In DNA form, the CDR3 reads TGTGCCAGCAGCATAGGGCAGGGCCAAGAGACCCAGTACTTC. This sequence joins TRBV7-3 and TRBJ2-5; D is possibly TRBD1 (5 bases). This CDR3 contains 14 residues. V was cut by 5 bases and J by 1 base, with 11 bases left in between. Germline loops: CDR1 SGHTA, CDR2 FQGTGA.

This clone came up a few times. The rearrangement links TRBV7-2 to TRBJ2-1, with TRBD2 identical over 8 bases. Trimming at V came to 5 bases and at J to 6 bases, leaving 12 bases not matched to a gene. The CDR3 spans 16 residues. CDR1 and CDR2 from the germline V gene are SGHTA and FQGNSA. The CDR3 region has the DNA TGTGCCAGCAGCCCGTTCCCGGGACTAGTTTCCAATGAGCAGTTCTTC. It translates to CASSPFPGLVSNEQFF. Supplemented by reference TRBV7-2 and TRBJ2-1, the full variable domain reads GAGVSQSPSNKVTEKGKDVELRCDPISGHTALYWYRQSLGQGLEFLIYFQGNSAPDKSGLPSDRFSAERTGGSVSTLTIQRTQQEDSAVYLCASSPFPGLVSNEQFFGPGTRLTVL.

CDR3 nucleotides: TGTGCCAGTAGTGCGGCAGGGGGCCTGGGCTCCTACGAGCAGTACTTC. Translation: CASSAAGGLGSYEQYF. The chain uses TRBV19 and TRBJ2-5; 8 nucleotides align to TRBD1. The J call may be in error: the DNA end matches TRBJ2-7 better. CDR3 length: 16 amino acids. Germline CDR1 is LNHDA and CDR2 is SQIVND (reference sequence).

This clone was seen once. This chain uses TRBV28 with TRBJ1-2, with 8 bases identical to TRBD1. The CDR3 consists of 13 residues. Germline V gives CDR1 MDHEN, CDR2 SYDVKM. After removal of 8 bases from V and 1 base from J, the junction contained 3 bases not matched to a gene. The DNA for the CDR3 is TGTGCCAGCTCGGGACAGGTTAACTATGGCTACACCTTC. Protein: CASSGQVNYGYTF.

Notes on this clone: Other DNA sequences from this sample encode an identical CDR3 as well. The V call is TRBV20-1, the J call TRBJ2-7; D is unresolved. Trimming cost V 1 base and J 3 bases, with 4 bases left between them. CDR1 and CDR2 from the germline V gene are DFQATT and SNEGSKA (reference sequence). The CDR3 runs 11 residues. The CDR3 region has the DNA TGCAGTGCTAGAGGAAACTACGAGCAGTACTTC. Translating gives CSARGNYEQYF.

The chain employs TRBV7-9 and TRBJ2-2, with 12 bases aligning to TRBD2. Germline V lookup: CDR1 SEHNR, CDR2 FQNEAQ (reference sequence). This CDR3 has 16 amino acids. The junction had 7 bases not matched to a gene; V was cut back by 5 bases and J by 6 bases. The CDR3 here is CASSLLAGGGAGELFF. For the CDR3, the DNA is TGTGCCAGCAGCCTCCTAGCGGGAGGGGGAGCCGGGGAGCTGTTTTTT.